The 24 T cell receptor beta chains in this list originate from one sample, sequenced in a study of T cells in Graves' hyperthyroidism and ophthalmopathy. Authors of the study amplified TCR beta CDR3 regions from RNA transcripts. HTBI primers were the set used in a first-round RT-PCR of the TCR CDR3. TCRdb itself ran the multiplex PCR reads through MiXCR, one entry per CDR3 protein. In the table there are 500,000 or so distinct CDR3 sequences, 17% of which are singletons. Source material: blood. The origin of the receptors is a woman in her late teens or twenties with Graves' ophthalmopathy.

The sample holds many counts of this clonotype. The chain joins TRBV2 to TRBJ2-5, with 9 positions matching TRBD2. Germline assignment: CDR1 SNHLY and CDR2 FYNNEI. Trimming cost V 7 bases and J 2 bases; bases outside gene matches: 8. CDR3 size: 15 residues. This chain's CDR3 is CASTPERGAQETQYF. The CDR3 DNA is TGTGCCAGCACCCCCGAGCGGGGGGCACAAGAGACCCAGTACTTC. The full variable domain, in which reference TRBV2 and TRBJ2-5 provide the parts outside the CDR3, is EPEVTQTPSHQVTQMGQEVILRCVPISNHLYFYWYRQILGQKVEFLVSFYNNEISEKSEIFDDQFSVERPDGSNFTLKIRSTKLEDSAMYFCASTPERGAQETQYFGPGTRLLVL.

This clonotype occurred many times. J is TRBJ2-1 and V is TRBV5-1; D remains unclear. Trimming shortened V by 1 base and J by 2 bases, and 10 bases separated the two germline ends. CDR3 length: 15 amino acids. The germline V gene encodes CDR1 SGHRS and CDR2 YFSETQ. The CDR3 DNA reads as TGCGCCAGCAGCTTGATGGCTCTCACCTACAATGAGCAGTTCTTC. This translates into CASSLMALTYNEQFF.

The table lists this clonotype with many counts. The CDR3 DNA follows: TGTGCCAGCAGCAGGGAGCTCAACACTGAAGCTTTCTTT. It translates to CASSRELNTEAFF. The chain uses TRBV6-1 and TRBJ1-1, with D tentatively TRBD1 (5 bases). The CDR3 contains 13 residues. The germline V gene has CDR1 MNHNS and CDR2 SASEGT. Trimming took off 6 bases at V and 2 bases at J, with 10 bases between the two ends.

This clonotype has just a few counts. The chain recombines TRBV9 with TRBJ1-1; D unclear. Trimming removed 4 bases from V and 5 bases from J, with 18 bases in between. The CDR3 runs to 15 residues. Per germline, CDR1 SGDLS and CDR2 YYNGEE. The CDR3 DNA is TGTGCCAGCAGCCCCCGGGCCCTAACGGAAACTGAAGCTTTCTTT. Translating gives CASSPRALTETEAFF.

This clonotype was seen at least ten times. The genes are TRBV5-5 and TRBJ1-4, with D possibly being TRBD1 (6 bases). There are 15 residues in the CDR3. Germline V lookup: CDR1 SGHKS, CDR2 YYEKEE (reference sequence). Trimming pared 4 bases from V and 7 bases from J, leaving 17 bases between. CDR3 region: CASSPNWGGREKLFF. CDR3 bases: TGTGCCAGCAGCCCGAATTGGGGGGGCCGTGAAAAACTGTTTTTT.

The rearrangement links TRBV5-1 to TRBJ2-5, with 7 bases matching TRBD2. Per germline, CDR1 SGHRS and CDR2 YFSETQ. After removal of 3 bases from V and 2 bases from J, the junction contained 10 bases not matched to a gene. This CDR3 is built from 16 residues. CDR3 DNA sequence: TGCGCCAGCAGCTCCCTCAGCGGGGCCTATCAAGAGACCCAGTACTTC. It is translated as CASSSLSGAYQETQYF.

The chain recombines TRBV5-1 with TRBJ1-1; 8 bases fit TRBD1. CDR3 size: 15 residues. Germline V CDR1 and CDR2: SGHRS, YFSETQ. The ends lost 4 bases at V and 3 bases at J; junction bases unmatched: 8. The chain's CDR3 is CASSDGTGVDTEAFF. For the CDR3, the DNA is TGCGCCAGCAGCGACGGGACAGGAGTGGACACTGAAGCTTTCTTT.

This chain connects TRBV6-1 to TRBJ2-7, with D perhaps TRBD1 (6 bases). CDR1 MNHNS and CDR2 SASEGT come from the germline V gene. Trimming took 7 bases from V and 7 from J, leaving 17 bases between them. There are 13 residues in the CDR3. CDR3 in amino acids: CASTQAPRGEQYF. CDR3 nucleotide sequence: TGTGCCAGCACTCAAGCCCCTAGGGGGGAGCAGTACTTC.

This clonotype was seen more than once but under ten times. The chain is built from TRBV3-1 and TRBJ2-6; 9 nucleotides line up with TRBD1. The CDR3 contains 19 residues. V lost 4 bases, J lost 0 bases, and 10 bases stayed unmatched. The germline V gene encodes CDR1 LGHDT and CDR2 YNNKEL (reference sequence). CDR3 loop: CASSLWGQGKSSGANVLTF. DNA of the CDR3: TGTGCCAGCAGCCTCTGGGGACAGGGAAAAAGCTCTGGGGCCAACGTCCTGACTTTC.

There are many counts of this clonotype. The chain carries TRBV7-2 and TRBJ2-3, with a possible D match to TRBD1 (6 bases). Trimming removed 5 bases at V and 6 bases at J, with 12 bases between. Germline V CDR1 and CDR2: SGHTA, FQGNSA. The CDR3 contains 13 residues. DNA for the CDR3: TGTGCCAGCAGCGTCGGGACAAGCGATACGCAGTATTTT. Its translation is CASSVGTSDTQYF. Variable domain in full (rest from reference TRBV7-2 and TRBJ2-3): GAGVSQSPSNKVTEKGKDVELRCDPISGHTALYWYRQSLGQGLEFLIYFQGNSAPDKSGLPSDRFSAERTGGSVSTLTIQRTQQEDSAVYLCASSVGTSDTQYFGPGTRLTVL.

This clonotype showed up just a few times. The rearrangement uses TRBV6-1 and TRBJ1-2, with D possibly matching TRBD1 (5 bases). The CDR3 is 12 amino acids. Germline CDR1 MNHNS, CDR2 SASEGT. With 6 bases removed from V and 10 bases from J, the gap between germline ends came to 15 bases. CDR3 sequence (DNA): TGTGCCAGCAGCGAACGGGGCAGGTCCTACACCTTC. It encodes CASSERGRSYTF.

The chain is built from TRBV5-1 and TRBJ1-4; TRBD1 matches at 8 bases. The CDR3 is 16 amino acids. V dropped 0 bases and J dropped 7; count of bases not matched to a gene: 8. CDR1 is SGHRS and CDR2 is YFSETQ in the germline V gene. This CDR3 reads CASSLARQGIGEKLFF. Here the CDR3 DNA reads TGCGCCAGCAGCTTGGCACGACAGGGGATAGGTGAAAAACTGTTTTTT.

There are many counts of this clonotype. The rearrangement joins TRBV30 to TRBJ1-1, with 8 nucleotides matching TRBD1. CDR3 length: 14 residues. From germline, CDR1 is GTSNPN and CDR2 SVGIG (reference sequence). V was clipped by 3 bases and J by 1 base; unmatched bases: 4. CDR3 amino acids: CAWRTGGGNTEAFF. The DNA for the CDR3 is TGTGCCTGGAGAACAGGGGGGGGGAACACTGAAGCTTTCTTT.

This clonotype was seen repeatedly, ten times or more. This rearrangement joins TRBV10-3 to TRBJ1-1; D remains unclear. Trimming left V 3 bases short and J 9 bases short, with 14 bases between. This CDR3 has 13 residues. Germline CDR1 and CDR2: ENHRY and SYGVKD. DNA for the CDR3: TGTGCCATCAGTGACAGTGAGGGAGAGCAAGCTTTCTTT. Translating gives CAISDSEGEQAFF.

The table lists this clonotype with a few counts. The V and J genes are TRBV5-5 and TRBJ1-4; no clear D gene. The V end was cut by 0 bases, the J end by 0 bases, with 9 bases between. This CDR3 spans 16 amino acids. Germline V CDR1 and CDR2: SGHKS, YYEKEE (reference sequence). CDR3 loop: CASSLVAITTNEKLFF. The CDR3 nucleotides read TGTGCCAGCAGCTTGGTGGCCATTACAACTAATGAAAAACTGTTTTTT.

Notes on this clonotype: The CDR3 does not end in the conserved phenylalanine or tryptophan, so this is likely a read error. The chain employs TRBV7-9 and TRBJ1-6; D gene unclear. This CDR3 is built from 17 residues. The germline V gene encodes CDR1 SEHNR and CDR2 FQNEAQ (reference sequence). Trimming shortened V by 5 bases and J by 9 bases, and 23 bases separated the two germline ends. CDR3 sequence (DNA): TGTGCCAGCAGCCCCCTAAGGGCTGGGTCCCGATTTTCACCCCTCCACCTT. As protein: CASSPLRAGSRFSPLHL.

This clonotype was seen repeatedly, ten times or more. V and J are TRBV30 and TRBJ1-2; 8 bases line up with TRBD1. This CDR3 has 14 residues. Germline V gives CDR1 GTSNPN, CDR2 SVGIG (reference sequence). J gave up 4 bases and V 3 bases, and 7 bases lay outside the gene matches. The CDR3 spells CAWSDTGGGYGYTF. The CDR3 DNA sequence: TGTGCCTGGAGCGACACAGGGGGAGGCTATGGCTACACCTTC.

This clonotype was observed many times. The genes are TRBV28 and TRBJ2-3; tentatively, D is TRBD2 (6 bases). V lost 5 bases and J 2 bases, leaving 23 bases between the germline ends. In germline, CDR1 is MDHEN, CDR2 SYDVKM. The CDR3 extends over 18 amino acids. The CDR3: CASSTPISVGGDTDTQYF. CDR3 bases: TGTGCCAGCAGTACCCCCATATCCGTGGGGGGAGACACAGATACGCAGTATTTT. Variable domain in full (rest from reference TRBV28 and TRBJ2-3): DVKVTQSSRYLVKRTGEKVFLECVQDMDHENMFWYRQDPGLGLRLIYFSYDVKMKEKGDIPEGYSVSREKKERFSLILESASTNQTSMYLCASSTPISVGGDTDTQYFGPGTRLTVL.

There are many counts of this clonotype. This rearrangement joins TRBV12-3 or TRBV12-4 to TRBJ1-1; D is unclear. The germline V and J ends were trimmed by 1 base and 8 bases, with 5 bases remaining between them. The CDR3 runs to 11 residues. CDR3 loop: CASSLGREAFF. The CDR3 nucleotides are TGTGCCAGCAGTTTAGGGCGCGAAGCTTTCTTT.

The rearrangement joins TRBV7-8 to TRBJ2-1, with 7 bases fitting TRBD1. The germline gives CDR1 SGHVS, CDR2 FQNEAQ. This CDR3 has 17 amino acids. Trimming at V came to 2 bases and at J to 1 base, leaving 8 bases not matched to a gene. CDR3 sequence (DNA): TGTGCCAGCAGCTTACGGGCAGGGGGAAGTTCCTACAATGAGCAGTTCTTC. Protein sequence: CASSLRAGGSSYNEQFF.

This clonotype occurred many times. The rearrangement links TRBV28 to TRBJ2-3; TRBD2 might be the D (6 bases). Germline V gene lookup returns CDR1 MDHEN and CDR2 SYDVKM. CDR3 length: 15 residues. V was cut by 1 base and J by 2 bases, with 10 bases left in between. The CDR3 DNA follows: TGTGCCAGCAGTTTATTTGGCGGGGACACAGATACGCAGTATTTT. This encodes CASSLFGGDTDTQYF.

V is TRBV6-2 or TRBV6-3 and J is TRBJ1-5, with TRBD1 identical over 8 bases. The CDR3 has 15 amino acids. Germline-derived CDR1 and CDR2 are MNHEY and SVGEGT. The V gene end was trimmed by 6 bases and the J gene end by 3 bases; junction bases not matched to a gene: 7. The CDR3: CASSQSQGANQPQHF. CDR3 nucleotides: TGTGCCAGCAGCCAATCTCAGGGGGCCAATCAGCCCCAGCATTTT.

This clonotype was counted once. A much larger clone sits a single nucleotide away, making a read error possible. The chain couples TRBV30 to TRBJ1-5; D uncertain. V was cut by 0 bases and J by 4 bases, with 10 bases left in between. This CDR3 is built from 14 residues. Germline V gene lookup returns CDR1 GTSNPN and CDR2 SVGIG (reference sequence). The CDR3 DNA is TGTGCCTGGAGTGTCTTGGATTGGAATCAGCCCCAGCATTTT. Amino acid sequence: CAWSVLDWNQPQHF.

The chain uses TRBV20-1 and TRBJ2-6, with 9 nucleotides matching TRBD1. Trimming at V came to 3 bases and at J to 1 base, leaving 7 bases not matched to a gene. Germline V gene data show CDR1 as DFQATT and CDR2 as SNEGSKA (reference sequence). The CDR3 is 17 amino acids. CDR3 region: CSARGPGTGSGANVLTF. The CDR3 coding sequence is TGCAGTGCTAGGGGTCCCGGGACAGGGTCTGGGGCCAACGTCCTGACTTTC.